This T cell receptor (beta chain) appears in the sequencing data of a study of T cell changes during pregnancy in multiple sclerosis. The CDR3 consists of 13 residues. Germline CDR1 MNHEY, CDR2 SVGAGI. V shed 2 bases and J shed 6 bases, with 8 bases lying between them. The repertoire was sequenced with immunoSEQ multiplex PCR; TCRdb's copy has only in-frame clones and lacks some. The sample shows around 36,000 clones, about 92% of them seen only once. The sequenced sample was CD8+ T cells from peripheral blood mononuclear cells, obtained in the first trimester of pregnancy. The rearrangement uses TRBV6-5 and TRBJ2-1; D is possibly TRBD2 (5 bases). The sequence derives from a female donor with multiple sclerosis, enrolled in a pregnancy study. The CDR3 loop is CASSYGESNEQFF. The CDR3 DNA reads TGTGCCAGCAGTTACGGGGAGTCCAATGAGCAGTTCTTC.